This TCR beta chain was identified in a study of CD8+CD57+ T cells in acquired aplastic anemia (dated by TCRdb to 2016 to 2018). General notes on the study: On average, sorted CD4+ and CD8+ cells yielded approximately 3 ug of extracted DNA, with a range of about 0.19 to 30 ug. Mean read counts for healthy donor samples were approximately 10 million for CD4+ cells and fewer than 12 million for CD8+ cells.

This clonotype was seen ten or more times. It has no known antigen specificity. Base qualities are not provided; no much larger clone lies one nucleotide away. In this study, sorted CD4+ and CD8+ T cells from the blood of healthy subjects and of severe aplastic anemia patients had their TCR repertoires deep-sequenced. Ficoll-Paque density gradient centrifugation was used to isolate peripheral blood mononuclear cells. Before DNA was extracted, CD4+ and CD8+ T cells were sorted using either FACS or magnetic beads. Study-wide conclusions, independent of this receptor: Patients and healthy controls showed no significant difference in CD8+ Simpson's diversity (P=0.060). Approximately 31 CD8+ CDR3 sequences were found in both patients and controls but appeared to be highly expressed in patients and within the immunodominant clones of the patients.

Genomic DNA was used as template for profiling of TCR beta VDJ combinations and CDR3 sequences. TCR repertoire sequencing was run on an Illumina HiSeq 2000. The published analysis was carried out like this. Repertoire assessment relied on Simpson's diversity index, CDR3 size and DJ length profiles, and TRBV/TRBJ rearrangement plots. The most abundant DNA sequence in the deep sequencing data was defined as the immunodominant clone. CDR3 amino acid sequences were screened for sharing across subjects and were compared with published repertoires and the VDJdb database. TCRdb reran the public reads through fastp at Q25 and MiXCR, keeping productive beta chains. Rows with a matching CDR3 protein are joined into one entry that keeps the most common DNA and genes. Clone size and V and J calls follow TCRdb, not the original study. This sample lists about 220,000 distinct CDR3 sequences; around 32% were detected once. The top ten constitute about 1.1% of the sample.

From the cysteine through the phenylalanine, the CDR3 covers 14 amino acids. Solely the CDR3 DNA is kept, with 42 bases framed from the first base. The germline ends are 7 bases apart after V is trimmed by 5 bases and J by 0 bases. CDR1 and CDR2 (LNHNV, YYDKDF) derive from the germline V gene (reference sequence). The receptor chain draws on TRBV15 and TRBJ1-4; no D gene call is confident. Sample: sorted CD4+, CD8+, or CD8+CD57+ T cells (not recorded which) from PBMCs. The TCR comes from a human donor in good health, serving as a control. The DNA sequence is TGTGCCACCAGCGACTATGCAACTAATGAAAAACTGTTTTTT. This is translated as CATSDYATNEKLFF.